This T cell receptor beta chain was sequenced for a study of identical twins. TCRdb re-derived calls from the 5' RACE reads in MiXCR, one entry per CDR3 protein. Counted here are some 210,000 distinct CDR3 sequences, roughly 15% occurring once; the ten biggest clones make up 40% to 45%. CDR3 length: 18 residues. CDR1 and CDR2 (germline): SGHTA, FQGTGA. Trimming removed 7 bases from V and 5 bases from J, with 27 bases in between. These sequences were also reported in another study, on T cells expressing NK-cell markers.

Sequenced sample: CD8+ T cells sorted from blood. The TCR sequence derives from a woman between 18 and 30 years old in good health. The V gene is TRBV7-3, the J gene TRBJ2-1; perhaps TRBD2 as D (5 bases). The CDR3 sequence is CASTPLGPALSSDNEQFF. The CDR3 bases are TGTGCCAGCACCCCCCTCGGCCCGGCCCTTAGTAGCGACAATGAGCAGTTCTTC.